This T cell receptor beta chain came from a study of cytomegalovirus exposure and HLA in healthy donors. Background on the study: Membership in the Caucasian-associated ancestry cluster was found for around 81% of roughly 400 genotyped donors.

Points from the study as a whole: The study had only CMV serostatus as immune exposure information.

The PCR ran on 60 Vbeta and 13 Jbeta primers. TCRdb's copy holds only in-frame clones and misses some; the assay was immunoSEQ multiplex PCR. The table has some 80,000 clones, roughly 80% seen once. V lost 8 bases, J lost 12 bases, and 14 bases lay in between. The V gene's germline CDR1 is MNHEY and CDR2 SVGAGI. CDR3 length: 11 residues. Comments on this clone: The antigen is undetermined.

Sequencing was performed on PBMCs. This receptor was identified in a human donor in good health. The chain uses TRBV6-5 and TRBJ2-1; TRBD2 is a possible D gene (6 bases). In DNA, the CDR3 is TGTGCCAGCCGCGGGGTTTATGGGCAGTTCTTC. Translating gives CASRGVYGQFF.